This T cell receptor (beta chain) was captured in a study of blood T cell repertoires in COVID-19. Study at large: Researchers got acute and convalescent COVID-19 samples from the United States, Italy and Spain. The cDNA or gDNA used as material had been derived from T cells, B-cell-depleted T cells, or PBMCs.

Authors' processing steps: Estimation of nucleated cell counts was performed using reference gene primer amplification. Here immunoSEQ multiplex PCR was the method, and the copy in TCRdb shows in-frame clones only, minus some. V and J calls plus clone size are reproduced from that table; the DNA served to infer D and trimming. The sample includes 250,000 to 350,000 clones, roughly nine tenths of them seen just once. The table lists this clone with a few counts. The clonotype was recovered from a woman in her forties or fifties who had recovered from COVID-19. Sequencing was carried out using peripheral blood.

The CDR3 DNA reads as TGTGCCAGCAGCCAACTCGCTGAAGCTTTCTTT. Translated, it gives CASSQLAEAFF. V is TRBV3-1 (or the pseudogene TRBV3-2) and J is TRBJ1-1; D uncertain. From germline, CDR1 is LGHDT and CDR2 YNNKEL (reference sequence). V gave up 2 bases and J gave up 6 bases, with 4 bases separating them. The CDR3 is 11 residues long.